These T cell receptor beta chains were read from a single sample in a study of OX40 agonist ivuxolimab in advanced cancers. Only in-frame clones appear in the TCRdb table, and some are missing; sequencing was by immunoSEQ multiplex PCR. The sample lists more than 45,000 clones; over 80% were seen once. The input for sequencing was CD4+ or CD8+ T cells sorted from blood, taken in a trial of the OX40 agonist ivuxolimab. The origin of the receptors is an adult with an advanced solid tumor such as melanoma, head and neck, liver or kidney cancer. CDR3s include the opening cysteine and the closing phenylalanine or tryptophan. D genes are given only for firm matches. Clone size, where shown, is once, few, many, or a class for clones that have expanded.

CDR3nt	CDR3aa	v_gene	j_gene	abundance	d_gene
TGCGCCAGCAGTGAGGGTCTTCAGCAGTACTTC	CASSEGLQQYF	TRBV10-1	TRBJ2-7	.	.
TGTGCCAGCAGCTTCACTGGGGGGTTAGGAGAGACCCAGTACTTC	CASSFTGGLGETQYF	TRBV7-6	TRBJ2-5	.	.
TGTGCCAGCAGTACCTTCGGGACCTCGGATGACCGTAACTATGGCTACACCTTC	CASSTFGTSDDRNYGYTF	TRBV28	TRBJ1-2	.	.
TGTGCCAGCAGCCAAGGGACTAGCGGGAGGGCCTACGAGCAGTACTTC	CASSQGTSGRAYEQYF	TRBV4-2	TRBJ2-7	.	TRBD2
TGTGCCAGCAGCACAGGACCGGGACGAGAATGGACCGGGGAGCTGTTTTTT	CASSTGPGREWTGELFF	TRBV9	TRBJ2-2	.	.
TGTGCCAGCAGCAAATTAGCGGGAGGTCCAGATACGCAGTATTTT	CASSKLAGGPDTQYF	TRBV7-3	TRBJ2-3	.	TRBD2
TGTGCCAGCAGCCCCAGGTGGGGACTAGCGGGAGGATCAGATACGCAGTATTTT	CASSPRWGLAGGSDTQYF	TRBV5-4	TRBJ2-3	.	TRBD2
TGCGCCAGCAGTGAAGGTCTGAGCACAGATACGCAGTATTTT	CASSEGLSTDTQYF	TRBV10-1	TRBJ2-3	.	.
TGTGCCAGCAGTGGGGGTGTCACTGAAGCTTTCTTT	CASSGGVTEAFF	TRBV28	TRBJ1-1	.	.
TGTGCCAGCAGTTCCCCAGGGGGAGAGACCCAGTACTTC	CASSSPGGETQYF	TRBV28	TRBJ2-5	.	TRBD1
TGTGCCTGGAACTCTGGGGGTGAGCCCCAGCATTTT	CAWNSGGEPQHF	TRBV30	TRBJ1-5	medium-sized	.
TGTGCCAGCAGCCTTTGGGGGCGCGGGGATACGTTACCGGTTTTT	CASSLWGRGDTLPVF	TRBV5-8	TRBJ1-4	.	.
TGTGCCAGCAGTTATCTCGGACAGGGCGCTTATGGCTACACCTTC	CASSYLGQGAYGYTF	TRBV28	TRBJ1-2	.	TRBD1
TGCGCCAGCAGCCAAACCGAGTGGGGCCCAGCAGATACGCAGTATTTT	CASSQTEWGPADTQYF	TRBV5-1	TRBJ2-3	.	.
TGTGCCAGCAGCTCGGTAGGGGGAGCGAACAATGAGCAGTTCTTC	CASSSVGGANNEQFF	TRBV7-3	TRBJ2-1	.	.
TGTGCCAGCAGTTCCGACCCGACAGAGAGCACAGATACGCAGTATTTT	CASSSDPTESTDTQYF	TRBV27	TRBJ2-3	.	.